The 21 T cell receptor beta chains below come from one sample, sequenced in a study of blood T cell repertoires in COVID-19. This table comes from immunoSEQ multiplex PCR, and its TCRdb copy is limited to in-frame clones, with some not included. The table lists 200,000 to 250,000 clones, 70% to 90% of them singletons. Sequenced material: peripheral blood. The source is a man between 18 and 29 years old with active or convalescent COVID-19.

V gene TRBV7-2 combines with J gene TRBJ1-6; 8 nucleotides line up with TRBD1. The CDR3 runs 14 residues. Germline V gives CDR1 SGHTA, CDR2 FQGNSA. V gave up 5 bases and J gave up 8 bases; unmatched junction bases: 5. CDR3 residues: CASSRTGKDSPLHF. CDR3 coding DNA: TGTGCCAGCAGCCGGACAGGGAAGGATTCACCCCTCCACTTT.

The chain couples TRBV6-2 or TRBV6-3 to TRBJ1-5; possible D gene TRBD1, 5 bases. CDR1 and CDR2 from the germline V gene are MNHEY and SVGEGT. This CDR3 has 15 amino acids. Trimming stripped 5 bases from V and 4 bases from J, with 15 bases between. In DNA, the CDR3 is TGTGCCAGCAGTCCGTCTTTTGGGGCGAATCAGCCCCAGCATTTT. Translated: CASSPSFGANQPQHF.

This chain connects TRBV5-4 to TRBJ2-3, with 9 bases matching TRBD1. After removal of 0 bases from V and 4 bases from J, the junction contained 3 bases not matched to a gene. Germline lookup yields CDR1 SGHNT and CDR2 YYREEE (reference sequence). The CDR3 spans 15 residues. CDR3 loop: CASSLGQGDADTQYF. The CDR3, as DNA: TGTGCCAGCAGCTTGGGACAGGGGGATGCAGATACGCAGTATTTT. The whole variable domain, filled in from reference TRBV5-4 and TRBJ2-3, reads ETGVTQSPTHLIKTRGQQVTLRCSSQSGHNTVSWYQQALGQGPQFIFQYYREEENGRGNFPPRFSGLQFPNYSSELNVNALELDDSALYLCASSLGQGDADTQYFGPGTRLTVL.

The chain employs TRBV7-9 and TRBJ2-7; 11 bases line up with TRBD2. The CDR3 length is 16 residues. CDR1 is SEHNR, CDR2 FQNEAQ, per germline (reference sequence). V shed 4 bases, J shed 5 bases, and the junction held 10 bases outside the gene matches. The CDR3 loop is CASSSFIAGGLHEQYF. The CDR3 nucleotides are TGTGCCAGCAGCTCGTTTATAGCGGGAGGGCTGCACGAGCAGTACTTC.

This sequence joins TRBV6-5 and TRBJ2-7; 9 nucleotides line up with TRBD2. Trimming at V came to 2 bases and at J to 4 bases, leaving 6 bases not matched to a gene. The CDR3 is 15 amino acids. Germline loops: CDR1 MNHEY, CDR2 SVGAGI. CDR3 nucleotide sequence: TGTGCCAGCAGTTACGAGAGCGGGAGGTCGTACGAGCAGTACTTC. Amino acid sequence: CASSYESGRSYEQYF.

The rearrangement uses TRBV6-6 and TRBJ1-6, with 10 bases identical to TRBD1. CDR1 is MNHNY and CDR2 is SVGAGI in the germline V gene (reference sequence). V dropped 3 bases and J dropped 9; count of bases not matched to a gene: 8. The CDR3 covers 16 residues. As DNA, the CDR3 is TGTGCCAGCAGTTATGGACTGGGACAGGGGTTTTCACCCCTCCACTTT. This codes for CASSYGLGQGFSPLHF.

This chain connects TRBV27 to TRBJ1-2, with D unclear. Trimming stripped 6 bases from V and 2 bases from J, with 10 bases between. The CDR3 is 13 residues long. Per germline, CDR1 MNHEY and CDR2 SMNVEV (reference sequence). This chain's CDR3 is CASSPQRNYGYTF. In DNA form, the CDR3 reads TGTGCCAGCAGCCCCCAGAGGAACTATGGCTACACCTTC.

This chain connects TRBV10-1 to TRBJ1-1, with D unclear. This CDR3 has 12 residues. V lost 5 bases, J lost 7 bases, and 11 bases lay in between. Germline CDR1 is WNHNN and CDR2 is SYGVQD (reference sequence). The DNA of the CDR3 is TGCGCCAGCAGTCAGGATTGGAATGAAGCTTTCTTT. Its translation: CASSQDWNEAFF.

The CDR3 bases are TGTGCCAGCTCACCATCCGGGACAGGGGGCAGGAACACTGAAGCTTTCTTT. It is translated as CASSPSGTGGRNTEAFF. This chain joins TRBV18 and TRBJ1-1; TRBD1 agrees at 12 bases. Germline CDR1 and CDR2: KGHSH and LQKENI. CDR3 length: 17 residues. Trimming cost V 2 bases and J 1 base; bases outside gene matches: 5.

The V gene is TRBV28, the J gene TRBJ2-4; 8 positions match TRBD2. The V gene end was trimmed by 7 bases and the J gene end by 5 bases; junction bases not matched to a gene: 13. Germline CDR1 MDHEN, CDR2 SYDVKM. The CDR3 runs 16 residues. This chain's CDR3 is CASNSRRGVIQNIQYF. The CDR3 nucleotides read TGTGCCAGCAATTCAAGGCGGGGGGTCATCCAAAACATTCAGTACTTC.

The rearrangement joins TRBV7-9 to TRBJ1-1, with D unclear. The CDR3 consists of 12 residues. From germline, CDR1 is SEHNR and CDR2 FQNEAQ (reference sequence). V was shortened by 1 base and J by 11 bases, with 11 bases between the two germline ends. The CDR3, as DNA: TGTGCCAGCAGCTTAGTCGGGGAAGAGGCTTTCTTT. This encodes CASSLVGEEAFF.

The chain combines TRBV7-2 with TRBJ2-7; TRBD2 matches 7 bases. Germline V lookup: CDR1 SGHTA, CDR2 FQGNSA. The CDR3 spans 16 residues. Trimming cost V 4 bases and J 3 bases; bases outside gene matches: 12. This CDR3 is CASSSQSGVGIYEQYF. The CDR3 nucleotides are TGTGCCAGCAGCTCCCAAAGCGGGGTCGGTATCTACGAGCAGTACTTC.

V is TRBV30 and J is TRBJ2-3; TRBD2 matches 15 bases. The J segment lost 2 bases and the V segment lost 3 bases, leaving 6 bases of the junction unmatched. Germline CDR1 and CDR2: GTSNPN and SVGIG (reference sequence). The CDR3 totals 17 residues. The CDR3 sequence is CAWRPGLAGGATDTQYF. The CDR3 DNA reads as TGTGCCTGGAGGCCAGGACTAGCGGGGGGGGCCACAGATACGCAGTATTTT.

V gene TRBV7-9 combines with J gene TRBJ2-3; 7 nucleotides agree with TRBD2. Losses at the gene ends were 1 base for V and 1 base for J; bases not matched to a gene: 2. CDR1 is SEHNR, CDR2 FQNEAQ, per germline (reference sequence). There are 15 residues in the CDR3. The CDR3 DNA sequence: TGTGCCAGCAGCTTAGATCTAGCGGGCACAGATACGCAGTATTTT. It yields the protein CASSLDLAGTDTQYF.

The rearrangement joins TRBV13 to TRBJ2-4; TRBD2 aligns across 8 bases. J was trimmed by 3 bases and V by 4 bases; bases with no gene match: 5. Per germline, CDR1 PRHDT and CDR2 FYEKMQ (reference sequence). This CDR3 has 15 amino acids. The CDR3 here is CASSSFLAGKNIQYF. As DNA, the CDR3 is TGTGCCAGCAGCTCTTTTCTAGCGGGCAAAAACATTCAGTACTTC.

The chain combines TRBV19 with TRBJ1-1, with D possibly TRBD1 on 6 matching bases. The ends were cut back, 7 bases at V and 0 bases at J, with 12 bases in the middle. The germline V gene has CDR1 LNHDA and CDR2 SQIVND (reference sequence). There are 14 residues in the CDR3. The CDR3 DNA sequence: TGTGCCAGTAACAGCGACAGGTTGAACACTGAAGCTTTCTTT. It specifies CASNSDRLNTEAFF.

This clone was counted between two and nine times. CDR3 DNA sequence: TGTGCCAGCCAACAGGGTTTTAATGGCTACACCTTC. Translated, it gives CASQQGFNGYTF. This chain uses TRBV25-1 with TRBJ1-2, with a possible D match to TRBD1 (6 bases). Germline V gives CDR1 MGHDK, CDR2 SYGVNS. The CDR3 extends over 12 amino acids. V lost 8 bases to trimming and J lost 6 bases, with 13 bases between them.

CDR3 protein: CSGGQANYGYTF. In DNA form, the CDR3 reads TGCAGCGGGGGACAGGCTAACTATGGCTACACCTTC. The chain couples TRBV29-1 to TRBJ1-2, with 8 bases aligning to TRBD1. The CDR3 runs to 12 residues. Germline CDR1 is SQVTM and CDR2 is ANQGSEA. V lost 7 bases to trimming and J lost 0 bases; unmatched junction nucleotides: 1.

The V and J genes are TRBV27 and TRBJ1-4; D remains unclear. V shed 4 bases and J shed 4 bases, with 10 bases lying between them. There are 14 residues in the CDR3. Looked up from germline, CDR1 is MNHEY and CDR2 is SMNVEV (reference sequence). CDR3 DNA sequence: TGTGCCAGCAGTTACCAGGCCTTTAATGAAAAACTGTTTTTT. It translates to CASSYQAFNEKLFF.

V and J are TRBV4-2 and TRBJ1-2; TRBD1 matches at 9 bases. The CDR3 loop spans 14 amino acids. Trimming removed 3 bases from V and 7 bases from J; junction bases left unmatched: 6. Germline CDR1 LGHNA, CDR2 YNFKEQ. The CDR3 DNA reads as TGTGCCAGCAGCCAGGAGACAGGGGGTCGTGGCTACACCTTC. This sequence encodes CASSQETGGRGYTF.

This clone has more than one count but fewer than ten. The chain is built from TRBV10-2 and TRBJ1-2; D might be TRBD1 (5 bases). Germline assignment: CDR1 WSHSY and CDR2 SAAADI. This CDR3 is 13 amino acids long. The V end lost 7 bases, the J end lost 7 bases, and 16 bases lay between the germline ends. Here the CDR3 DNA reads TGCGCCAGCATGGGGCAGGGTTTTCGTGGCTACACCTTC. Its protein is CASMGQGFRGYTF.